This is a list of T cell receptor beta chains from one sample in a study of blood T cell repertoires in COVID-19. Method: immunoSEQ multiplex PCR; TCRdb's copy keeps in-frame clones and lacks some. The sample includes about 84,000 clones, 65% to 85% of them seen just once. What was sequenced was peripheral blood. The receptors derive from a woman older than 75 with acute or convalescent COVID-19. Both conserved end residues are part of each CDR3. Fields, in order: J gene, CDR3 length, clone size, V gene, D gene, CDR3 protein, CDR3 DNA. D genes are given only for firm matches. Where a row states a size, it is once, few, many or the class of an expanded clone; other rows omit it.

>TRBJ1-4|13|NA|TRBV29-1|NA
CSVAAGEGEKLFF
TGCAGCGTTGCCGCAGGGGAAGGTGAAAAACTGTTTTTT
>TRBJ2-1|17|NA|TRBV11-3|TRBD2
CASSPDDWDYPGGEQFF
TGTGCCAGCAGCCCAGACGACTGGGACTACCCTGGGGGGGAGCAGTTCTTC
>TRBJ2-5|15|NA|TRBV19|NA
CASSMAPGQQETQYF
TGTGCCAGTAGTATGGCACCGGGACAACAAGAGACCCAGTACTTC
>TRBJ2-3|15|NA|TRBV7-6|TRBD2
CASLAGGLSTDTQYF
TGTGCCAGCCTAGCGGGAGGGCTAAGCACAGATACGCAGTATTTT
>TRBJ2-1|14|NA|TRBV5-1|NA
CASSLGPSGNEQFF
TGCGCCAGCAGCTTGGGCCCCTCGGGGAATGAGCAGTTCTTC
>TRBJ2-1|15|few|TRBV6-5|NA
CASSYQVTSYNEQFF
TGTGCCAGCAGTTACCAGGTAACCTCCTACAATGAGCAGTTCTTC
>TRBJ2-1|15|NA|TRBV5-1|TRBD2
CASSWSGEGYNEQFF
TGCGCCAGCAGCTGGAGCGGGGAGGGCTACAATGAGCAGTTCTTC
>TRBJ1-2|14|NA|TRBV3-1/TRBV3-2|TRBD1
CASSQIQGSGGYTF
TGTGCCAGCAGCCAAATACAGGGGTCAGGAGGCTACACCTTC
>TRBJ1-1|14|NA|TRBV4-1|NA
CASSPVSSGTEAFF
TGCGCCAGCAGCCCAGTTTCGTCGGGTACTGAAGCTTTCTTT
>TRBJ2-1|15|NA|TRBV19|TRBD2
CASTVLAGGPAEQFF
TGTGCCAGTACTGTACTAGCGGGAGGGCCGGCTGAGCAGTTCTTC
>TRBJ2-7|12|once|TRBV28|NA
CASNRVSGEQYF
TGTGCCAGCAACAGGGTGAGTGGAGAGCAGTACTTC
>TRBJ2-3|16|once|TRBV10-1|NA
CASSDPKRASTDTQYF
TGCGCCAGCAGTGACCCCAAAAGAGCTAGCACAGATACGCAGTATTTT
>TRBJ2-1|14|NA|TRBV6-4|TRBD1
CASSREGQSDEQFF
TGTGCCAGCAGTCGAGAGGGACAGTCGGATGAGCAGTTCTTC
>TRBJ2-3|14|NA|TRBV30|TRBD2
CAWSSGSPPDTQYF
TGTGCCTGGAGTAGCGGGAGCCCCCCAGATACGCAGTATTTT
>TRBJ2-1|15|NA|TRBV7-8|TRBD2
CASSLVSGSGNEQFF
TGTGCCAGCAGCTTAGTTAGCGGGAGTGGGAATGAGCAGTTCTTC
>TRBJ1-4|14|NA|TRBV28|NA
CASRTTGGGEKLFF
TGTGCCAGCAGGACGACAGGCGGTGGGGAAAAACTGTTTTTT
>TRBJ2-6|16|NA|TRBV5-1|NA
CASSLAQSSGANVLTF
TGCGCCAGCAGCTTGGCACAGAGCTCTGGGGCCAACGTCCTGACTTTC
>TRBJ1-4|16|NA|TRBV5-5|NA
CASSLDRSSTNEKLFF
TGTGCCAGCAGCTTGGACAGGTCCTCAACTAATGAAAAACTGTTTTTT
>TRBJ2-7|15|NA|TRBV24-1|NA
CATSDLHRGTYEQYF
TGTGCCACCAGTGATTTGCATAGGGGTACCTACGAGCAGTACTTC
>TRBJ2-7|14|NA|TRBV20-1|TRBD2
CSASGAGGSYEQYF
TGCAGTGCTAGTGGCGCGGGAGGGTCCTACGAGCAGTACTTC
>TRBJ2-5|15|NA|TRBV5-6|TRBD2
CASSLGLAGKETQYF
TGTGCCAGCAGCTTGGGACTAGCGGGAAAGGAGACCCAGTACTTC
>TRBJ2-7|16|NA|TRBV29-1|TRBD2
CSVLGLAGRLSYEQYF
TGCAGCGTTCTGGGACTAGCGGGACGTCTTTCCTACGAGCAGTACTTC
>TRBJ2-1|13|few|TRBV24-1|NA
CATGGKFRNEQFF
TGTGCCACCGGAGGGAAGTTCCGCAATGAGCAGTTCTTC
>TRBJ1-1|15|NA|TRBV19|NA
CASSILQGVDTEAFF
TGTGCCAGTAGTATCCTACAGGGTGTGGACACTGAAGCTTTCTTT
>TRBJ2-7|14|once|TRBV4-3|NA
CASSQDSSSYEQYF
TGCGCCAGCAGCCAAGATTCTAGTTCCTACGAGCAGTACTTC
>TRBJ2-6|17|NA|TRBV24-1|NA
CATSPRVMGSGANVLTF
TGTGCCACCAGCCCCCGGGTAATGGGCTCTGGGGCCAACGTCCTGACTTTC
>TRBJ1-5|12|few|TRBV6-1|NA
CASSDTDQPQHF
TGTGCCAGCAGTGATACAGATCAGCCCCAGCATTTT
>TRBJ2-5|15|NA|TRBV6-5|TRBD2
CASSYGTSGQETQYF
TGTGCCAGCAGTTATGGGACTAGCGGTCAAGAGACCCAGTACTTC
>TRBJ2-2|14|NA|TRBV9|TRBD2
CASSPSGVSGELFF
TGTGCCAGCAGCCCCAGCGGGGTTAGCGGGGAGCTGTTTTTT
>TRBJ2-1|18|NA|TRBV6-2/TRBV6-3|TRBD2
CASSYPSPGREGNNEQFF
TGTGCCAGCAGTTACCCATCCCCGGGGAGGGAAGGGAACAATGAGCAGTTCTTC
>TRBJ2-7|13|few|TRBV27|NA
CASSYRDNYEQYF
TGTGCCAGCAGTTACAGGGATAACTACGAGCAGTACTTC
>TRBJ2-1|13|NA|TRBV19|NA
CASSMRPGDEQFF
TGTGCCAGTAGTATGCGGCCAGGGGATGAGCAGTTCTTC
>TRBJ2-5|14|NA|TRBV7-9|NA
CASSPPGTQETQYF
TGTGCCAGCAGTCCCCCGGGAACACAAGAGACCCAGTACTTC
>TRBJ1-2|15|NA|TRBV9|NA
CASSGDRTHEYGYTF
TGTGCCAGCAGCGGAGACAGGACCCACGAGTATGGCTACACCTTC
>TRBJ2-1|16|NA|TRBV5-4|TRBD2
CASTGRGGRFDNEQFF
TGTGCCAGCACCGGGCGGGGCGGGAGGTTCGACAATGAGCAGTTCTTC
>TRBJ2-3|13|few|TRBV7-3|NA
CASSPSRGDTQYF
TGTGCCAGCAGCCCCTCACGGGGAGATACGCAGTATTTT
>TRBJ2-7|15|few|TRBV11-2|NA
CASSSQVSGPYEQYF
TGTGCCAGCAGCTCCCAGGTCAGCGGGCCGTACGAGCAGTACTTC
>TRBJ1-5|15|NA|TRBV2|TRBD1
CASSDDRVSGQPQHF
TGTGCCAGCAGCGACGACAGGGTTTCGGGTCAGCCCCAGCATTTT
>TRBJ1-4|13|NA|TRBV27|NA
CASSRERNEKLFF
TGTGCCAGCTCCCGGGAGAGGAATGAAAAACTGTTTTTT
>TRBJ1-1|14|NA|TRBV18|NA
CASSPSGGDTEAFF
TGTGCCAGCTCACCCTCAGGAGGGGACACTGAAGCTTTCTTT
>TRBJ2-5|14|NA|TRBV18|NA
CASSLRDNQETQYF
TGTGCCAGCTCTCTTAGGGACAACCAAGAGACCCAGTACTTC
>TRBJ2-7|14|NA|TRBV5-1|TRBD1
CASRSDRGTYEQYF
TGCGCCAGCAGATCTGACAGGGGGACCTACGAGCAGTACTTC
>TRBJ2-2|15|NA|TRBV18|NA
CASSPGTPNTGELFF
TGTGCCAGCTCACCGGGGACACCAAACACCGGGGAGCTGTTTTTT
>TRBJ2-5|14|NA|TRBV19|NA
CASSPMPGRGTQYF
TGTGCCAGTAGTCCGATGCCCGGGAGAGGGACCCAGTACTTC
>TRBJ2-1|15|NA|TRBV3-1/TRBV3-2|TRBD1
CASSRPGQGRNEQFF
TGTGCCAGCAGCCGACCGGGACAGGGGCGCAATGAGCAGTTCTTC